The 20 T cell receptor beta chains presented below share a single source sample, sequenced in a study of sequential checkpoint blockade in melanoma. Treatment defined: randomized to nivolumab then ipilimumab (arm A) or the reverse (arm B). Libraries were prepared by immunoSEQ multiplex PCR; TCRdb keeps only in-frame clonotypes and omits some of them. This table holds 15,000 or so clones, approximately 93% found once. The material was CD8+ T cells sorted from blood (inferred from file names), obtained from a patient given nivolumab and ipilimumab in sequence. The receptors shown here come from a human donor with melanoma.

This rearrangement joins TRBV9 to TRBJ1-4; D unresolved. V dropped 1 base and J dropped 8 bases, with 12 bases sitting between them. CDR1 and CDR2 from the germline V gene are SGDLS and YYNGEE. The CDR3 covers 14 residues. CDR3 region: CASSVNELGEKLFF. DNA of the CDR3: TGTGCCAGCAGCGTAAACGAGCTCGGGGAAAAACTGTTTTTT.

The V gene is TRBV6-5, the J gene TRBJ2-7; 8 bases are a match to TRBD1. Per germline, CDR1 MNHEY and CDR2 SVGAGI. This CDR3 region has 14 residues. Trimming removed 2 bases from V and 4 bases from J; junction bases left unmatched: 4. Here the CDR3 reads CASSYVQGAYEQYF. The CDR3 nucleotides read TGTGCCAGCAGTTACGTGCAGGGGGCTTACGAGCAGTACTTC.

The chain combines TRBV9 with TRBJ1-2; 8 bases agree with TRBD1. The V and J ends lost 3 bases and 7 bases, in that order; junction bases with no gene match: 8. Per germline, CDR1 SGDLS and CDR2 YYNGEE. The CDR3 length is 14 residues. The chain's CDR3 is CASSATGGFSGYTF. For the CDR3, the DNA is TGTGCCAGCAGCGCAACAGGGGGTTTTAGTGGCTACACCTTC.

The chain combines TRBV27 with TRBJ1-1, with TRBD1 as a possible D gene (6 bases). Looked up from germline, CDR1 is MNHEY and CDR2 is SMNVEV (reference sequence). With 4 bases removed from V and 4 bases from J, the gap between germline ends came to 13 bases. The CDR3 runs to 14 residues. The DNA of the CDR3 is TGTGCCAGCAGTTATTCTACAGGGATCACTGAAGCTTTCTTT. Its translation: CASSYSTGITEAFF.

The chain employs TRBV11-3 and TRBJ2-1; 10 bases line up with TRBD2. CDR1 is SGHNT, CDR2 YENEEA, per germline. J lost 6 bases, V lost 0 bases, and 2 bases had no gene match. This CDR3 spans 15 amino acids. The CDR3 nucleotides read TGTGCCAGCAGCTTAGACCGGACTAGCGGCAATGAGCAGTTCTTC. Amino acids: CASSLDRTSGNEQFF.

The chain carries TRBV4-3 and TRBJ1-2, with 12 bases that match TRBD1. V shed 4 bases and J 0 bases; nucleotides not matched to a gene: 3. The CDR3 consists of 16 residues. Germline assignment: CDR1 LGHNA and CDR2 YSLEER. CDR3 region: CASSPGTGGTNYGYTF. The CDR3, as DNA: TGCGCCAGCAGCCCAGGGACAGGGGGCACTAACTATGGCTACACCTTC.

DNA for the CDR3: TGTGCCAGCAGCTCGACAGGGGGCTATGGCTACACCTTC. Translated: CASSSTGGYGYTF. The V call is TRBV7-8, the J call TRBJ1-2; 9 nucleotides line up with TRBD1. This CDR3 spans 13 amino acids. The V segment lost 4 bases and the J segment 4 bases; nucleotides outside the gene matches: 1. Germline lookup yields CDR1 SGHVS and CDR2 FQNEAQ.

CDR3 sequence: CASRRIARGINQPQHF. The CDR3 region has the DNA TGTGCCAGCAGACGTATAGCAAGGGGCATCAATCAGCCCCAGCATTTT. The chain recombines TRBV14 with TRBJ1-5, with TRBD1 as a possible D gene (5 bases). The V gene lost 6 bases and the J gene lost 3 bases, with 18 bases spanning the gap. This CDR3 contains 16 residues. Germline V gene data show CDR1 as SGHDN and CDR2 as FVKESK.

The chain carries TRBV13 and TRBJ2-1, with 10 bases lining up with TRBD1. Trimming removed 5 bases from V and 8 bases from J; junction bases left unmatched: 9. Germline V gene sequence: CDR1 PRHDT, CDR2 FYEKMQ (reference sequence). CDR3 length: 15 amino acids. The CDR3 bases are TGTGCCAGCAGCCCACCCGGGACAGGGGAAGATGAGCAGTTCTTC. This gives the protein CASSPPGTGEDEQFF. Variable domain in full (rest from reference TRBV13 and TRBJ2-1): AAGVIQSPRHLIKEKRETATLKCYPIPRHDTVYWYQQGPGQDPQFLISFYEKMQSDKGSIPDRFSAQQFSDYHSELNMSSLELGDSALYFCASSPPGTGEDEQFFGPGTRLTVL.

This clone was counted a few times. The chain is built from TRBV5-8 and TRBJ1-6; 7 bases align to TRBD1. The germline V gene encodes CDR1 SGHTS and CDR2 YDEGEE. This CDR3 has 15 amino acids. Germline trimming cut 3 bases from V and 8 bases from J; bases unmatched to any gene: 8. CDR3 sequence: CASSSPDRVDSPLHF. DNA of the CDR3: TGTGCCAGCAGCTCCCCTGACAGGGTCGATTCACCCCTCCACTTT.

The chain couples TRBV6-5 to TRBJ2-7; D is uncertain. The V gene lost 7 bases and the J gene lost 2 bases, with 12 bases spanning the gap. Germline CDR1 is MNHEY and CDR2 is SVGAGI. This CDR3 comprises 13 residues. The CDR3 nucleotides read TGTGCCAGCATGACATACAGAGCCTACGAGCAGTACGTC. Protein product: CASMTYRAYEQYV.

The chain is built from TRBV4-2 and TRBJ1-2; no firm D call. In germline, CDR1 is LGHNA, CDR2 YNFKEQ. Trimming removed 4 bases at V and 6 bases at J, with 15 bases between. CDR3 length: 14 amino acids. This chain's CDR3 is CASSPSAAENGYTF. The CDR3 DNA reads TGTGCCAGCAGCCCCTCGGCGGCGGAGAATGGCTACACCTTC.

The J gene is TRBJ2-1, the V gene TRBV11-3; 10 nucleotides agree with TRBD2. The CDR3 is 15 residues long. With 5 bases clipped from V and 8 bases from J, the junction kept 9 bases outside the gene matches. The germline gives CDR1 SGHNT, CDR2 YENEEA. Here the CDR3 reads CASSPLAGVGHEQFF. Written as DNA, the CDR3 is TGTGCCAGCAGCCCCCTAGCGGGAGTGGGCCATGAGCAGTTCTTC.

V usage is TRBV19 and J usage is TRBJ1-1; maybe TRBD1 (6 bases). CDR3 length: 14 amino acids. The V gene's germline CDR1 is LNHDA and CDR2 SQIVND (reference sequence). V was trimmed by 6 bases and J by 0 bases, leaving 11 bases between them. CDR3 sequence (DNA): TGTGCCAGTAGCCCACAGGGCATGAACACTGAAGCTTTCTTT. Protein: CASSPQGMNTEAFF. Variable domain in full (rest from reference TRBV19 and TRBJ1-1): DGGITQSPKYLFRKEGQNVTLSCEQNLNHDAMYWYRQDPGQGLRLIYYSQIVNDFQKGDIAEGYSVSREKKESFPLTVTSAQKNPTAFYLCASSPQGMNTEAFFGQGTRLTVV.

The sample holds one count of this clone. The rearrangement links TRBV30 to TRBJ1-1, with a possible D match to TRBD1 (6 bases). Germline CDR1 GTSNPN, CDR2 SVGIG (reference sequence). CDR3 size: 14 residues. V was cut by 7 bases and J by 2 bases, with 17 bases left in between. The CDR3 nucleotides are TGTGCCTTGGAGGGGGGGACGATTAACACTGAAGCTTTCTTT. Protein product: CALEGGTINTEAFF.

J is TRBJ1-2 and V is TRBV7-9, with D perhaps TRBD1 (5 bases). This CDR3 region has 12 residues. CDR1 is SEHNR and CDR2 is FQNEAQ in the germline V gene (reference sequence). Trimming stripped 6 bases from V and 4 bases from J, with 9 bases between. The CDR3 coding sequence is TGTGCCAGCAGTTCCGACAGCTATGGCTACACCTTC. It is translated as CASSSDSYGYTF.

The chain links TRBV7-2 to TRBJ2-7; a weak D match, TRBD2 (5 bases). Trimming shortened V by 4 bases and J by 3 bases, and 13 bases separated the two germline ends. Germline loops: CDR1 SGHTA, CDR2 FQGNSA. The CDR3 runs 14 residues. The CDR3 sequence: CASSYGSAGYEQYF. The CDR3 DNA follows: TGTGCCAGCAGCTATGGGAGTGCCGGCTACGAGCAGTACTTC.

The chain carries TRBV7-2 and TRBJ1-1, with a weak D call TRBD1 (6 bases). Trimming took 4 bases from V and 8 from J, leaving 8 bases between them. This CDR3 is built from 11 residues. Germline assignment: CDR1 SGHTA and CDR2 FQGNSA. The CDR3 region has the DNA TGTGCCAGCAGCTCCGGGACAGAAGCTTTCTTT. As protein: CASSSGTEAFF.

The CDR3 sequence is CASSPSPSGFYEQYV. In DNA, the CDR3 is TGCGCCAGCAGCCCCAGCCCCTCAGGGTTCTACGAGCAGTACGTC. The V call is TRBV4-1, the J call TRBJ2-7; D may be TRBD1 (5 bases). V lost 4 bases and J 3 bases, leaving 16 bases between the germline ends. The CDR3 contains 15 residues. Germline CDR1 and CDR2: MGHRA and YSYEKL.

V and J are TRBV6-4 and TRBJ1-5; 10 bases are a match to TRBD1. The CDR3 is made up of 14 amino acids. V lost 7 bases to trimming and J lost 6 bases; unmatched junction nucleotides: 6. CDR1 and CDR2 (germline): MRHNA, SNTAGT. The CDR3 sequence is CASINGQGGQPQHF. CDR3 nucleotides: TGTGCCAGCATTAATGGACAGGGGGGTCAGCCCCAGCATTTT.